This T cell receptor (beta chain) was captured in a study of long-term antiretroviral therapy in people with HIV (dated by TCRdb to between 2021 and 2024). The study in broad terms: The earliest samples were collected roughly a decade before the 2015 WHO recommendation for immediate ART, at a time when ART was usually postponed until CD4 counts fell. About 40% of the 30 participants with HIV were female. A total of fewer than 200 cryopreserved PBMC samples were contributed to the cohort by 30 adults with confirmed HIV infection, with samples collected serially over a mean of 6 years (range 1-12). No cross-contamination during QIAcube processing turned up in test extractions that ran a monoclonal T-cell line alongside about 35 polyclonal samples. Whether ART initiation and durable HIV suppression were associated with changes in peripheral blood TRB repertoire composition and diversity was tested in a retrospective serial study. Findings and caveats that apply to the study as a whole: ART initiation was associated with a significant increase in TRB diversity, but diversity stayed significantly below transplant donor controls even after long-term ART. Because PBMC availability was limited, only the TCR beta chain was sequenced, with no alpha chain pairing. Samples dated from 2004 to 2017, and the ART regimens used may be less effective than current ones. Because cell numbers in pre-ART samples were limited, unsorted PBMC were profiled instead of sorted CD4+ and CD8+ T cells. Expanded TRB clones identified before ART initiation dominated the repertoire across all time points, though the dominance fluctuated and decreased in many PLHIV after ART. CDR3 length ranges in HIV repertoires were narrower than in controls, and network structure suggested an antigen-experienced repertoire with only a slight naive shift after ART. Inferences about post-ART repertoire changes are limited because no data were available on ART adherence, viral resistance or therapy changes.

V drops 4 bases and J drops 4 bases, leaving 14 bases in between. Its CDR3 holds 14 amino acids, cysteine through phenylalanine. Solely the CDR3 DNA is kept, with 42 bases framed from the first base. From a lookup of the germline V gene, CDR1 and CDR2 are SGHRS and YFSETQ. On this clone itself: No antigen is known for it. No much larger clone is present one base from it, and per-base qualities are unavailable. The sample has other DNA sequences that encode this CDR3 too.

Sequencing of the TRB variable region was done with the immunoSEQ hsTCRB v3.0 assay at survey level resolution. The target sequencing depth for TRB was about 40,000-50,000 T-cell genomes per sample. TRB libraries were pooled and sequenced on an Illumina MiSeq using a v3 150-cycle kit. The authors processed their data as follows. Repertoire analysis ran in R within a reproducible Nextflow workflow covering QC, data transformation and analysis. LymphoSeq2, an R package for exploring AIRR-Seq data, was used to implement the custom analyses. A handful of samples that produced fewer than 5000 total TRB sequences were removed, so approximately 170 HIV repertoires were analyzed. Of the 188 retained HIV repertoires, 55 to 60 were collected before and 129 after ART initiation. Repertoires were downsampled to 5000 TRB nucleotide sequences, and summary statistics were averaged over 100 downsampling iterations. TRB sequences were retained for analysis only if CDR3 regions of at least seven amino acids were present. A Shannon entropy-derived clonality score and the Gini coefficient were used to measure diversity. In the repertoire networks, any two of the top 5000 CDR3 amino acid sequences were connected whenever the two sequences differed by an edit distance of one. For TRB CDR3 amino acid sequences, GLIPH2 was used to predict antigen specificity groups and MHC restriction. Known CMV, EBV, HIV or tissue antigen associations were flagged by matching CDR3 amino acid sequences against VDJdb and McPAS-TCR. Pre-ART, post-ART and control groups were compared with Wilcoxon signed-rank tests and Holm-Bonferroni correction. TCRdb holds this immuneACCESS table with in-frame rearrangements only. Some clones are missing; in checked studies, unresolved V genes explain under half, and the rest has no known cause. The V and J calls and clone size are taken from that table; D and trimming were inferred from the DNA. For this sample there are about 20,000 clones; around three quarters appear just once. The ten largest account for about 14% of the sample.

Inclusion was restricted to participants for whom at least one PBMC sample before ART initiation and at least two post-ART samples were available. Treatment was received in the United States of America by all participants with HIV. Before DNA extraction, cryopreserved samples containing 1-10 million PBMC were thawed and washed. At the time of the earliest PBMC sample for each participant with HIV, ages ranged from about 23 to 60 years. Each participant contributed PBMC samples from 1-4 timepoints before ART initiation and 2-8 timepoints after ART initiation, with a median of 7 samples. Serial HIV viral load, CD4+ T-cell count, ART history and demographic data were obtained for every participant. Genomic DNA was extracted from unsorted PBMC with a Qiagen kit on a QIAcube, with processing performed in batches of 12 samples.

The chain joins TRBV5-1 to TRBJ1-1; the D segment cannot be called with confidence. This clonotype was sampled from a woman aged 30 to 39 with HIV. Material: unsorted PBMCs, obtained 2.9 years after starting antiretroviral therapy. The base sequence is TGCGCCAGCAGCCTGGACTCGGGAATCACTGAAGCTTTCTTT. Its protein reads: CASSLDSGITEAFF.